This passage covers 20 T cell receptor beta chains from one sample sequenced in a study of PD-L1 blockade in urothelial cancer. The protocol was immunoSEQ multiplex PCR, while the TCRdb copy is restricted to in-frame clones and leaves out a portion. The sample includes 35,000 to 50,000 clones, approximately 80% of them seen just once. This material consisted of PBMCs, taken around atezolizumab (anti-PD-L1) treatment. These receptors came from a man between 65 and 85 years old with urothelial cancer.

DNA of the CDR3: TGTGCCAGCAGCTCCCAGCGGGAGAGGCGGGAGACCCAGTACTTC. As protein: CASSSQRERRETQYF. The V and J genes are TRBV7-2 and TRBJ2-5, with TRBD2 identical over 8 bases. The junction had 9 bases not matched to a gene; V was cut back by 4 bases and J by 5 bases. Germline V gene lookup returns CDR1 SGHTA and CDR2 FQGNSA. The CDR3 has 15 residues.

The J gene is TRBJ2-7, the V gene TRBV6-5; 7 bases align to TRBD2. The germline CDR1 and CDR2 sequences are MNHEY and SVGAGI. Germline trimming cut 0 bases from V and 2 bases from J; bases unmatched to any gene: 7. This CDR3 contains 16 residues. CDR3 sequence reads: CASSYSTRGSTYEQYF. In DNA, the CDR3 is TGTGCCAGCAGTTACTCGACGCGGGGGAGTACCTACGAGCAGTACTTC.

The genes are TRBV9 and TRBJ1-1; TRBD1 might be the D (6 bases). Germline CDR1 SGDLS, CDR2 YYNGEE. With 4 bases removed from V and 4 bases from J, the gap between germline ends came to 17 bases. This CDR3 is built from 15 residues. CDR3 protein: CASSPHEGEGTEAFF. CDR3 DNA: TGTGCCAGCAGCCCGCATGAGGGGGAGGGCACTGAAGCTTTCTTT.

This chain uses TRBV5-6 with TRBJ2-3; maybe TRBD2 (6 bases). The germline gives CDR1 SGHDT, CDR2 YYEEEE. CDR3 size: 15 residues. V shed 3 bases and J shed 4 bases, with 15 bases lying between them. DNA of the CDR3: TGTGCCAGCAGCTCTCTAGCGAGGAGGCCAGATACGCAGTATTTT. This gives the protein CASSSLARRPDTQYF.

The chain has TRBV4-2 and TRBJ2-2; D remains unclear. V gave up 1 base and J gave up 6 bases, with 9 bases separating them. The germline CDR1 and CDR2 sequences are LGHNA and YNFKEQ. CDR3 length: 14 amino acids. The CDR3: CASSQVGGAGELFF. Here the CDR3 DNA reads TGTGCCAGCAGCCAAGTAGGCGGTGCCGGGGAGCTGTTTTTT.

The chain carries TRBV25-1 and TRBJ2-1; no definite D call. There are 14 residues in the CDR3. The germline V gene has CDR1 MGHDK and CDR2 SYGVNS. Trimming removed 1 base at V and 8 bases at J, with 12 bases between. DNA for the CDR3: TGTGCCAGCAGTGAATCATCGGTGTTGGATGAGCAGTTCTTC. Protein product: CASSESSVLDEQFF.

This chain links TRBV28 with TRBJ1-2; 8 bases line up with TRBD1. The CDR3 runs to 17 residues. Germline CDR1 reads MDHEN; CDR2 reads SYDVKM. Unmatched junction bases numbered 15, after V lost 8 bases and J lost 1 base. Here the CDR3 DNA reads TGTGCCAGCCGCTACCAGACAGAGACAGGGGATAACTATGGCTACACCTTC. Translation: CASRYQTETGDNYGYTF.

This clone has a handful of counts. The chain links TRBV9 to TRBJ2-7; tentative D call: TRBD2 (6 bases). This CDR3 spans 15 amino acids. V lost 0 bases and J lost 2, with 12 bases in between. Germline V gene data show CDR1 as SGDLS and CDR2 as YYNGEE. CDR3 amino acids: CASSVGGGGTYEQYF. For the CDR3, the DNA is TGTGCCAGCAGCGTAGGGGGAGGAGGTACCTACGAGCAGTACTTC.

The V gene is TRBV18, the J gene TRBJ2-5, with 8 bases that match TRBD2. Germline values: CDR1 KGHSH, CDR2 LQKENI. J lost 4 bases, V lost 2 bases, and 3 bases had no gene match. The CDR3 loop spans 14 amino acids. CDR3 in DNA: TGTGCCAGCTCACCAGTGCTAGCGGGAGAGACCCAGTACTTC. It encodes CASSPVLAGETQYF.

The chain carries TRBV4-1 and TRBJ1-2; no clear D gene. Germline V gives CDR1 MGHRA, CDR2 YSYEKL. The CDR3 is 14 residues long. The V gene lost 0 bases and the J gene lost 9 bases, with 14 bases spanning the gap. The CDR3 is CASSQDQEGKSYTF. In nucleotides, the CDR3 is TGCGCCAGCAGCCAAGATCAAGAGGGAAAAAGCTACACCTTC.

The chain links TRBV5-6 to TRBJ2-3; 8 nucleotides match TRBD2. The junction had 11 bases not matched to a gene; V was cut back by 0 bases and J by 5 bases. The CDR3 consists of 17 residues. CDR1 and CDR2 (germline): SGHDT, YYEEEE. CDR3 in amino acids: CASSLVTGGPSGDTQYF. CDR3 nucleotides: TGTGCCAGCAGCTTGGTGACGGGAGGGCCCTCGGGAGATACGCAGTATTTT.

This chain connects TRBV11-2 to TRBJ1-1; D is unresolved. The CDR3 sequence is 13 residues long. The germline V gene has CDR1 SGHAT and CDR2 FQNNGV. The V and J ends lost 1 base and 4 bases respectively, with 7 bases between them. The CDR3 spells CASSLGRGTEAFF. CDR3 DNA: TGTGCCAGCAGCTTAGGACGGGGCACTGAAGCTTTCTTT.

V is TRBV6-6 and J is TRBJ2-7; no firm D call. Germline CDR1 and CDR2: MNHNY and SVGAGI (reference sequence). The CDR3 has 12 amino acids. V was clipped by 10 bases and J by 5 bases, with 15 bases between them. CDR3 loop: CATRVLVDEQYF. For the CDR3, the DNA is TGTGCCACCCGGGTACTTGTTGACGAGCAGTACTTC.

The CDR3 DNA sequence: TGTGCCAGCGGACATCGATTAGGGACTAGCGGCCAAGAGACCCAGTACTTC. Protein sequence: CASGHRLGTSGQETQYF. The chain uses TRBV2 and TRBJ2-5, with TRBD2 matching over 11 bases. V was pared by 8 bases and J by 1 base, with 12 bases of the junction left unmatched. CDR1 SNHLY and CDR2 FYNNEI come from the germline V gene. The CDR3 length is 17 residues.

The V and J genes are TRBV5-1 and TRBJ2-5; 7 bases line up with TRBD1. The CDR3 has 14 residues. V lost 4 bases and J lost 3; bases outside the gene matches: 6. CDR1 is SGHRS, CDR2 YFSETQ, per germline. CDR3 DNA: TGCGCCAGCAGCATGGGACAGCAAGAAGAGACCCAGTACTTC. Translating gives CASSMGQQEETQYF.

CDR3 sequence reads: CASSLVSSYNEQFF. The DNA of the CDR3 is TGCGCCAGCAGCTTGGTTTCGTCCTACAATGAGCAGTTCTTC. The chain uses TRBV5-1 and TRBJ2-1, with unresolved D. The germline gives CDR1 SGHRS, CDR2 YFSETQ. The CDR3 consists of 14 residues. V lost 0 bases and J lost 1, with 5 bases in between.

V usage is TRBV5-4 and J usage is TRBJ2-1; no definite D call. CDR1 is SGHNT, CDR2 YYREEE, per germline (reference sequence). The CDR3 spans 16 residues. The ends were cut back, 4 bases at V and 5 bases at J, with 19 bases in the middle. DNA of the CDR3: TGTGCCAGCAGCGAAAAAAGTGGAGTCTTACACAATGAGCAGTTCTTC. Translating gives CASSEKSGVLHNEQFF.

J is TRBJ1-1 and V is TRBV29-1; no reliable D call. Trimming left V 4 bases short and J 0 bases short, with 12 bases between. Germline V gene lookup returns CDR1 SQVTM and CDR2 ANQGSEA. The CDR3 contains 14 residues. CDR3 DNA sequence: TGCAGCGTTGCTAGGACTGAAATGAACACTGAAGCTTTCTTT. Translated: CSVARTEMNTEAFF.

The chain employs TRBV11-2 and TRBJ2-7; 7 positions match TRBD2. Unmatched junction bases numbered 6, after V lost 4 bases and J lost 3 bases. This CDR3 region has 14 residues. The germline V gene encodes CDR1 SGHAT and CDR2 FQNNGV. The CDR3 loop is CASSSAGENYEQYF. The CDR3 DNA is TGTGCCAGCAGCTCTGCGGGGGAAAACTACGAGCAGTACTTC.

The CDR3 nucleotides are TGTGCCAGCAGCCAAGAACGCGGGACTAACACCGGGGAGCTGTTTTTT. Protein: CASSQERGTNTGELFF. The chain couples TRBV4-2 to TRBJ2-2, with D tentatively TRBD2 (6 bases). Trimming stripped 0 bases from V and 2 bases from J, with 10 bases between. Germline values: CDR1 LGHNA, CDR2 YNFKEQ. The CDR3 runs to 16 residues.